The subject of this entry is one T cell receptor beta chain. Its antigen is still unknown. This sample stems from a study of cytomegalovirus exposure and HLA in healthy donors. Study-wide results and caveats: The investigators catalogued some 150 TCR beta chains as cytomegalovirus-associated. Later analysis suggested links between common viral pathogens and several top significant clusters. A likely sequencing artifact accounted for one observed cluster of highly shared sequence variants. Later findings reportedly placed an Asian-associated ancestry cluster below the approximately 670-donor mean for N-insertions.

This CDR3 region has 15 residues. The V end lost 0 bases, the J end lost 5 bases, and 14 bases lay between the germline ends. In germline, CDR1 is SGDLS, CDR2 YYNGEE. The PCR made use of 60 Vbeta and 13 Jbeta primers. The assay was immunoSEQ multiplex PCR, and TCRdb's table has in-frame clones only and misses some. Of 70,000 to 100,000 clones in the sample, 65% were seen once. The clonotype originates from a woman in her forties or fifties in good health and CMV-seropositive. The sequenced sample was PBMCs. The chain links TRBV9 to TRBJ2-5; tentatively, D is TRBD1 (5 bases). CDR3 DNA: TGTGCCAGCAGCGTAGCGGCAGGGATGATGGAGACCCAGTACTTC. Its protein product is CASSVAAGMMETQYF.